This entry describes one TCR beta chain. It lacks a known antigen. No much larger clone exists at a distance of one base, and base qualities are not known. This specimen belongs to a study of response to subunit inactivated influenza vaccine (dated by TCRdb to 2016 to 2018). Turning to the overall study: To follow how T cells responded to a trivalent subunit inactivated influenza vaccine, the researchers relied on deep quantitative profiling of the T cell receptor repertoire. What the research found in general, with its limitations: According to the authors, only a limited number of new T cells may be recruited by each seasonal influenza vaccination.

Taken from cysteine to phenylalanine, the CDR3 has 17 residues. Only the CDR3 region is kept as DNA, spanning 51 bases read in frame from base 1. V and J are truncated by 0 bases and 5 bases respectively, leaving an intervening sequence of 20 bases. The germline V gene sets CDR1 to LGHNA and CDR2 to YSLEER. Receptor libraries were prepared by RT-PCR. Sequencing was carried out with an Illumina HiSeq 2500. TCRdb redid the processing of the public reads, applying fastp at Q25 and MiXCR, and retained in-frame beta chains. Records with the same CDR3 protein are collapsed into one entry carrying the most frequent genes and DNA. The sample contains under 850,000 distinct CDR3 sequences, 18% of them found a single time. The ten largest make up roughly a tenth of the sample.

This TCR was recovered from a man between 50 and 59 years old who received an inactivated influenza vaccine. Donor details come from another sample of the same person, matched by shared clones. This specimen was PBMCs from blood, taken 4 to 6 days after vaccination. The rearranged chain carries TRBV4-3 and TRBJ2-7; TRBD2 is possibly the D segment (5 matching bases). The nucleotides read TGCGCCAGCAGCCAAGATTTGAGCCGTACGGGGTCCCACGAGCAGTACTTC. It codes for CASSQDLSRTGSHEQYF.